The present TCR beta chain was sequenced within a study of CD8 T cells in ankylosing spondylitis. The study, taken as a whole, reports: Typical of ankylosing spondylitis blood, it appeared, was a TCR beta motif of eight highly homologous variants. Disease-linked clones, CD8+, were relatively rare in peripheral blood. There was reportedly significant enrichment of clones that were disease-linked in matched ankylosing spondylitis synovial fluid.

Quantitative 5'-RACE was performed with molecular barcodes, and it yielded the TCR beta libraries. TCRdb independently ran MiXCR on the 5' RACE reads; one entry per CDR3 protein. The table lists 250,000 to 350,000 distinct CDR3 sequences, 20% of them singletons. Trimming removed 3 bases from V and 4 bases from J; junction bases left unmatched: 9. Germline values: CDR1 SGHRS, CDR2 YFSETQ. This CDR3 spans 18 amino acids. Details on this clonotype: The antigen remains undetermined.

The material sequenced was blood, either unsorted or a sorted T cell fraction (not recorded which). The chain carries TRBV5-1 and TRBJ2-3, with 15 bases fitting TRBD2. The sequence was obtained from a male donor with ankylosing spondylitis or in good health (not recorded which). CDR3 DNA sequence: TGCGCCAGCAGCTACGGACTAGCGGGAGGGGGGTTTGCAGATACGCAGTATTTT. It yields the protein CASSYGLAGGGFADTQYF.